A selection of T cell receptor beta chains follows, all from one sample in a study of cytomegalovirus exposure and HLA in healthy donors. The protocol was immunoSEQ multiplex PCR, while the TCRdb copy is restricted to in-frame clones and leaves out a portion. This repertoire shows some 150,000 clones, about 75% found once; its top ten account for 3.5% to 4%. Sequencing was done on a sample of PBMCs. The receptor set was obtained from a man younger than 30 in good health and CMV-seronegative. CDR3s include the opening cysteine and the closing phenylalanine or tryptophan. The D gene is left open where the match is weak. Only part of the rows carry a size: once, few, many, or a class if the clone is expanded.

CASSLDERGSSYNEQFF	TGTGCCAGCAGCTTAGATGAGCGGGGGAGCTCCTACAATGAGCAGTTCTTC	TRBV7-6	TRBJ2-1	TRBD2	.
CASSPTQAPGGSGNTIYF	TGTGCCAGCTCACCGACTCAGGCGCCAGGGGGCTCTGGAAACACCATATATTTT	TRBV18	TRBJ1-3	TRBD1	once
CASSLATGYQETQYF	TGTGCCAGCTCACTTGCGACAGGGTACCAAGAGACCCAGTACTTC	TRBV18	TRBJ2-5	TRBD1	.
CASSLGFGTTNYEQYF	TGTGCCAGCAGCTTGGGGTTCGGGACTACAAACTACGAGCAGTACTTC	TRBV5-8	TRBJ2-7	TRBD2	few
CASRRKMRDSWENEKLFF	TGTGCCAGCAGGAGAAAGATGCGGGACAGCTGGGAAAATGAAAAACTGTTTTTT	TRBV2	TRBJ1-4	TRBD1	.
CASSGLQGIYGYTF	TGTGCCAGCAGCGGGCTACAGGGTATCTATGGCTACACCTTC	TRBV5-6	TRBJ1-2	.	.
CASSEFERGGSYNEQFF	TGCGCCAGCAGTGAGTTCGAGCGGGGGGGCTCCTACAATGAGCAGTTCTTC	TRBV10-2	TRBJ2-1	TRBD2	.
CASSLTVGGVDEQYF	TGTGCCAGCAGTTTAACAGTGGGGGGAGTCGACGAGCAGTACTTC	TRBV6-1	TRBJ2-7	.	few
CASSLLAGRDTGELFF	TGTGCCAGCAGCTTATTGGCAGGGAGGGACACCGGGGAGCTGTTTTTT	TRBV7-6	TRBJ2-2	TRBD2	few
CASSPGTLSTDTQYF	TGTGCCAGCAGCCCCGGGACTCTTAGCACAGATACGCAGTATTTT	TRBV9	TRBJ2-3	.	.
CASSYFPTGLIYEQYF	TGTGCCAGCAGTTACTTCCCCACAGGGCTCATCTACGAGCAGTACTTC	TRBV6-5	TRBJ2-7	.	once
CASSIGRWGLGFQETQYF	TGTGCCAGTAGTATCGGGCGTTGGGGACTAGGGTTCCAAGAGACCCAGTACTTC	TRBV19	TRBJ2-5	TRBD2	.
CASSSNRENYNEQFF	TGTGCCAGCAGCTCCAACCGGGAGAACTACAATGAGCAGTTCTTC	TRBV7-2	TRBJ2-1	.	.
CASSVQGPTSTDTQYF	TGTGCCAGCAGTGTACAGGGGCCAACTAGCACAGATACGCAGTATTTT	TRBV6-1	TRBJ2-3	TRBD1	.
CSASDSYEQYF	TGCAGTGCTAGTGACAGCTACGAGCAGTACTTC	TRBV20-1	TRBJ2-7	.	.
CASSLEFGVGYTF	TGTGCCAGCAGCTTGGAATTTGGAGTCGGCTACACCTTC	TRBV11-3	TRBJ1-2	.	.
CASTSPGLAKNIQYF	TGTGCCAGCACCTCCCCGGGTTTAGCCAAAAACATTCAGTACTTC	TRBV7-8	TRBJ2-4	.	.
CASSSSQGAFAGELFF	TGTGCCAGCAGCTCGTCACAGGGGGCTTTTGCCGGGGAGCTGTTTTTT	TRBV7-7	TRBJ2-2	TRBD1	few
CSVAAGEGETQYF	TGCAGCGTTGCGGCAGGGGAGGGGGAGACCCAGTACTTC	TRBV29-1	TRBJ2-5	.	.
CSARGTSGNAYEQYF	TGCAGCGCGCGAGGGACTAGCGGGAACGCCTACGAGCAGTACTTC	TRBV29-1	TRBJ2-7	TRBD2	once
CASSSGVAGWGSTDTQYF	TGCGCCAGCAGCTCTGGAGTAGCGGGGTGGGGGAGCACAGATACGCAGTATTTT	TRBV5-1	TRBJ2-3	TRBD2	.
CASSSTLRTGGGNEQFF	TGTGCCAGCAGCTCCACATTGCGGACAGGGGGTGGGAATGAGCAGTTCTTC	TRBV5-4	TRBJ2-1	TRBD1	.
CASSFQREHGELFF	TGTGCCAGCAGTTTCCAGCGGGAGCACGGGGAGCTGTTTTTT	TRBV28	TRBJ2-2	TRBD2	.
CASRDRAGSYEQYF	TGTGCCAGCAGGGACAGGGCTGGTTCCTACGAGCAGTACTTC	TRBV5-6	TRBJ2-7	TRBD1	.
CASSLLGTMGEQYF	TGTGCCAGCAGCCTGTTGGGGACTATGGGCGAGCAGTACTTC	TRBV14	TRBJ2-7	TRBD2	few
CASSVQNTEAFF	TGTGCCAGCAGTGTTCAGAACACTGAAGCTTTCTTT	TRBV6-1	TRBJ1-1	.	.
CASSLVGWGPVEQFF	TGTGCCAGCAGTTTAGTTGGTTGGGGGCCTGTTGAGCAGTTCTTC	TRBV28	TRBJ2-1	.	.
CASSAMGLGTGRRGYGYTF	TGTGCCAGCAGTGCAATGGGGTTGGGTACCGGACGGAGGGGCTATGGCTACACCTTC	TRBV27	TRBJ1-2	.	few
CASSLDRHSGANVLTF	TGTGCCAGCAGCTTGGACAGACACTCTGGGGCCAACGTCCTGACTTTC	TRBV7-9	TRBJ2-6	.	.
CASSTGFNEQFF	TGTGCCAGCAGCACAGGGTTCAATGAGCAGTTCTTC	TRBV7-9	TRBJ2-1	.	.
CASSFWGGTGGLEQYF	TGTGCCAGCAGTTTTTGGGGGGGGACAGGGGGGCTCGAGCAGTACTTC	TRBV28	TRBJ2-7	TRBD1	.
CASSLMAEGSTQYF	TGCGCCAGCAGCTTGATGGCGGAGGGGAGTACCCAGTACTTC	TRBV5-1	TRBJ2-5	.	.
CASSISSGESNQPQHF	TGTGCCAGTAGTATAAGCTCAGGGGAGAGCAATCAGCCCCAGCATTTT	TRBV19	TRBJ1-5	.	once
CASSYGGQSYEQYF	TGTGCCAGCAGTTACGGGGGACAGAGCTACGAGCAGTACTTC	TRBV6-5	TRBJ2-7	TRBD1	.
CASSLGPGYPYEQYF	TGTGCCAGCAGCTTGGGGCCAGGATATCCCTACGAGCAGTACTTC	TRBV5-4	TRBJ2-7	.	.
CASSFDLTLNEQFF	TGCGCCAGCAGCTTCGATTTGACTCTAAATGAGCAGTTCTTC	TRBV5-1	TRBJ2-1	.	.
CASSSVSGGSYEQYF	TGTGCCAGCAGTTCTGTAAGCGGGGGGTCTTACGAGCAGTACTTC	TRBV6-5	TRBJ2-7	TRBD2	.
CASDSGGTGELFF	TGCGCCAGCGATAGCGGAGGAACCGGGGAGCTGTTTTTT	TRBV5-1	TRBJ2-2	.	.
CASSGASRDSNYGYTF	TGTGCCAGTAGTGGGGCGAGTCGGGACAGCAACTATGGCTACACCTTC	TRBV19	TRBJ1-2	TRBD1	.
CVSRVLGVSEAFF	TGTGTCAGCCGCGTCCTAGGGGTCTCTGAAGCTTTCTTT	TRBV2	TRBJ1-1	.	.
CASSGWTQNTEAFF	TGTGCCAGCAGTGGTTGGACTCAGAACACTGAAGCTTTCTTT	TRBV6-1	TRBJ1-1	.	.
CASSLTGLLYGYTF	TGTGCCAGCAGTTTGACAGGCCTTCTCTATGGCTACACCTTC	TRBV27	TRBJ1-2	.	.
CSVDLASGGSADTQYF	TGCAGCGTTGATTTGGCTAGCGGGGGTAGCGCAGATACGCAGTATTTT	TRBV29-1	TRBJ2-3	TRBD2	.
CASSQSFGYEQYF	TGTGCCAGCAGCCAATCGTTCGGCTACGAGCAGTACTTC	TRBV16	TRBJ2-7	.	few
CASSPDRGLFRDEQYF	TGTGCCAGTAGTCCGGACAGGGGGCTCTTTAGGGACGAGCAGTACTTC	TRBV19	TRBJ2-7	TRBD1	.
CASSEGGGQETQYF	TGTGCCAGCAGTGAAGGAGGCGGCCAAGAGACCCAGTACTTC	TRBV6-1	TRBJ2-5	.	few
CASSEIRGRNTEAFF	TGTGCCAGCAGTGAAATTCGGGGGAGGAACACTGAAGCTTTCTTT	TRBV2	TRBJ1-1	.	.
CASSLWGGEGSGANVLTF	TGTGCCAGCAGTTTATGGGGAGGGGAGGGGTCTGGGGCCAACGTCCTGACTTTC	TRBV27	TRBJ2-6	TRBD2	medium-sized
CAISTTGTGRLLSSYEQYF	TGTGCCATCAGTACCACCGGGACAGGCCGACTTCTAAGCTCCTACGAGCAGTACTTC	TRBV10-3	TRBJ2-7	TRBD1	few